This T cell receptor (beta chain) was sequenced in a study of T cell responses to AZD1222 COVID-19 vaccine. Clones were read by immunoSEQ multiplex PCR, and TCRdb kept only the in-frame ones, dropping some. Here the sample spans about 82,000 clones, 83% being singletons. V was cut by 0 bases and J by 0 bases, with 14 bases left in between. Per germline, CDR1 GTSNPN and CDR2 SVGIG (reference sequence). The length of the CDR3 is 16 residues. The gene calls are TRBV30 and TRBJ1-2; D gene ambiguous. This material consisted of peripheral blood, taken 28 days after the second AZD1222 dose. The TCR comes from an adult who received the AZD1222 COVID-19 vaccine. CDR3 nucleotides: TGTGCCTGGAGTGTCAGGCGACATCAATCTAACTATGGCTACACCTTC. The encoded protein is CAWSVRRHQSNYGYTF. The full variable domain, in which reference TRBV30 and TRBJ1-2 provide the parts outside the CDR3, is SQTIHQWPATLVQPVGSPLSLECTVEGTSNPNLYWYRQAAGRGLQLLFYSVGIGQISSEVPQNLSASRPQDRQFILSSKKLLLSDSGFYLCAWSVRRHQSNYGYTFGSGTRLTVV.